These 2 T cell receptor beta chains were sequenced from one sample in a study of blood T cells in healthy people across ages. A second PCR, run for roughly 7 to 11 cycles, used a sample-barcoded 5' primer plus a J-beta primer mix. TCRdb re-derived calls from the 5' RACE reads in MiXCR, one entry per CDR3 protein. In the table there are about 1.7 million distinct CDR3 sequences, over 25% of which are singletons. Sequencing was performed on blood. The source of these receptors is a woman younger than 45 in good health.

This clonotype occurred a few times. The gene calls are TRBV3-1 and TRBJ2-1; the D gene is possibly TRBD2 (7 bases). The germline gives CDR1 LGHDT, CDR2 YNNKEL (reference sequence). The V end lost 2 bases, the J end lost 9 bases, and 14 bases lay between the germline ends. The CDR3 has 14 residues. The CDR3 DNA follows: TGTGCCAGCAGCCAACGAGGTAGGGGGGGTGAGCAGTTCTTC. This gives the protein CASSQRGRGGEQFF.

The CDR3: CASSQDRTGKTQYF. CDR3 sequence (DNA): TGTGCCAGCAGCCAAGATCGCACAGGGAAGACCCAGTACTTC. The rearrangement uses TRBV3-1 and TRBJ2-5; tentatively, D is TRBD1 (6 bases). There are 14 residues in the CDR3. Germline V gene lookup returns CDR1 LGHDT and CDR2 YNNKEL (reference sequence). Trimming shortened V by 0 bases and J by 6 bases, and 11 bases separated the two germline ends.